Listed below are T cell receptor beta chains from one sample, sequenced in a study of T cells in Graves' hyperthyroidism and ophthalmopathy. TCRdb re-called the multiplex PCR reads through MiXCR, storing one row per CDR3 protein. Of about 400,000 distinct CDR3 sequences listed, about 15% were seen once; the top ten hold less than 15%. The sequencing sample was made of blood. The source is a young man with Graves' ophthalmopathy. Both conserved end residues are part of each CDR3. Fields, in order: D gene, V gene, J gene, clone size, CDR3 DNA, CDR3 protein. D genes are given only for firm matches. Clone sizes are given selectively: once, few, many, or a class where the clone is expanded.

d_gene: -; v_gene: TRBV6-1; j_gene: TRBJ1-5; abundance: many; CDR3nt: TGTGCCAGCAGTCCCCTAGAGGGTAGCCAGCCCCAGCATTTT; CDR3aa: CASSPLEGSQPQHF
d_gene: -; v_gene: TRBV30; j_gene: TRBJ2-5; abundance: -; CDR3nt: TGTGCCTGGGGACAACCGGAGACCCAGTACTTC; CDR3aa: CAWGQPETQYF
d_gene: -; v_gene: TRBV11-3; j_gene: TRBJ2-1; abundance: many; CDR3nt: TGTGCCAGCAGCTTGCAAGGCGGATCTGAGCAGTTCTTC; CDR3aa: CASSLQGGSEQFF
d_gene: TRBD1; v_gene: TRBV6-2/TRBV6-3; j_gene: TRBJ1-2; abundance: many; CDR3nt: TGTGCCAGCAGTAGGGACAGGAATGTGGAAGGCTACACCTTC; CDR3aa: CASSRDRNVEGYTF
d_gene: TRBD2; v_gene: TRBV7-3; j_gene: TRBJ2-5; abundance: once; CDR3nt: TGTGCCAGCAGCTACGGACTAGCGGGAGGACTGGGCGAGACCCAGTACTTC; CDR3aa: CASSYGLAGGLGETQYF
d_gene: TRBD1; v_gene: TRBV30; j_gene: TRBJ2-6; abundance: many; CDR3nt: TGTGCCTGGAAACAGGGGTTTGGGGCCAACGTCCTGACTTTC; CDR3aa: CAWKQGFGANVLTF
d_gene: TRBD2; v_gene: TRBV19; j_gene: TRBJ2-7; abundance: -; CDR3nt: TGTGCCAGTAGTATAGGACTAGCGGGGCACTACGAGCAGTACTTC; CDR3aa: CASSIGLAGHYEQYF
d_gene: -; v_gene: TRBV5-1; j_gene: TRBJ2-5; abundance: few; CDR3nt: TGCGCCAGCTATAGGGGGGACCAAGAGACCCAGTACTTC; CDR3aa: CASYRGDQETQYF
d_gene: -; v_gene: TRBV4-2; j_gene: TRBJ1-4; abundance: few; CDR3nt: TGTGCCAGCAGCTACAAGGGTCCAGGGAAGGATGAAAAACTGTTTTTT; CDR3aa: CASSYKGPGKDEKLFF
d_gene: TRBD1; v_gene: TRBV29-1; j_gene: TRBJ1-4; abundance: many; CDR3nt: TGCAGCGGCGGGACAGGGGGAAGCGAAAAACTGTTTTTT; CDR3aa: CSGGTGGSEKLFF
d_gene: TRBD1; v_gene: TRBV19; j_gene: TRBJ2-7; abundance: -; CDR3nt: TGTGCCAGTAGTATTGGACAGGGGTTGCAGTACTTC; CDR3aa: CASSIGQGLQYF
d_gene: -; v_gene: TRBV12-3/TRBV12-4; j_gene: TRBJ1-4; abundance: few; CDR3nt: TGTGCCAGCAGTTTTTCGGGGGCGACAAATGAAAAACTGTTTTTT; CDR3aa: CASSFSGATNEKLFF
d_gene: TRBD1; v_gene: TRBV27; j_gene: TRBJ1-2; abundance: -; CDR3nt: TGTGCCAGCAGTTTATCGGGGACAGGCCCCTATGGCTACACCTTC; CDR3aa: CASSLSGTGPYGYTF
d_gene: -; v_gene: TRBV7-9; j_gene: TRBJ2-3; abundance: many; CDR3nt: TGTGCCAGCAGCAGCGGACCTACCAGCACAGATACGCAGTATTTT; CDR3aa: CASSSGPTSTDTQYF
d_gene: -; v_gene: TRBV5-1; j_gene: TRBJ1-6; abundance: many; CDR3nt: TGCGCCGAGAGGAGGACGGATAATTCACCCCTCCACTTT; CDR3aa: CAERRTDNSPLHF
d_gene: -; v_gene: TRBV11-3; j_gene: TRBJ2-3; abundance: many; CDR3nt: TGTGCCAGCAGCTTAGTGGCAGGTTCTGATACGCAGTATTTT; CDR3aa: CASSLVAGSDTQYF
d_gene: -; v_gene: TRBV12-3/TRBV12-4; j_gene: TRBJ1-5; abundance: many; CDR3nt: TGTGCCAGCAGTTTTGGGCAGAGCAATCAGCCCCAGCATTTT; CDR3aa: CASSFGQSNQPQHF
d_gene: -; v_gene: TRBV13; j_gene: TRBJ1-2; abundance: many; CDR3nt: TGTGCCAGCAGCTTGGCGGTGTCGGGGCTCAGTGGCTACACCTTC; CDR3aa: CASSLAVSGLSGYTF
d_gene: -; v_gene: TRBV30; j_gene: TRBJ2-5; abundance: many; CDR3nt: TGTGCCTGGGGGGCTTTACGCGGGCTTTACTTC; CDR3aa: CAWGALRGLYF
d_gene: TRBD1; v_gene: TRBV10-1; j_gene: TRBJ2-1; abundance: many; CDR3nt: TGCGCCAGCATGGACGACAGGGCGGACAATGAGCAGTTCTTC; CDR3aa: CASMDDRADNEQFF
d_gene: -; v_gene: TRBV2; j_gene: TRBJ2-7; abundance: once; CDR3nt: TGTGCCAGCACCAAATTAAGCGGTACTTCGTCGGAGCAGTACTTC; CDR3aa: CASTKLSGTSSEQYF
d_gene: -; v_gene: TRBV5-4; j_gene: TRBJ2-7; abundance: -; CDR3nt: TGTGCCAGCAGCCCCTCCGGAGCCAGCCGTTACGAGCAGTACTTC; CDR3aa: CASSPSGASRYEQYF
d_gene: -; v_gene: TRBV29-1; j_gene: TRBJ2-5; abundance: many; CDR3nt: TGCAGCGCATCCGTTTGGGAGACCCAGTACTTC; CDR3aa: CSASVWETQYF
d_gene: -; v_gene: TRBV20-1; j_gene: TRBJ2-7; abundance: many; CDR3nt: TGCAGTGCTAGAGAAGGCAGCTCCTACGAGCAGTACTTC; CDR3aa: CSAREGSSYEQYF
d_gene: TRBD2; v_gene: TRBV4-1; j_gene: TRBJ2-7; abundance: -; CDR3nt: TGCGCCAGCAGCCAAGTTCTAGCGGATGTATACGAGCAGTACTTC; CDR3aa: CASSQVLADVYEQYF
d_gene: -; v_gene: TRBV3-1; j_gene: TRBJ2-4; abundance: many; CDR3nt: TGTGCCAGCAGCCAAGATCGACTTAACATTCAGTACTTC; CDR3aa: CASSQDRLNIQYF
d_gene: -; v_gene: TRBV10-1; j_gene: TRBJ1-3; abundance: few; CDR3nt: TGCGCCAGCACCAGCAGCTCTGGAAACACCATATATTTT; CDR3aa: CASTSSSGNTIYF
d_gene: -; v_gene: TRBV7-9; j_gene: TRBJ2-1; abundance: -; CDR3nt: TGTGCCAGCAGCCCCCCGGACATCCAGGAGCAGTTCTTC; CDR3aa: CASSPPDIQEQFF
d_gene: -; v_gene: TRBV5-1; j_gene: TRBJ2-1; abundance: few; CDR3nt: TGCGCCAGCAGCTGGGGGGCGGGAGAATCCAATGAGCAGTTCTTC; CDR3aa: CASSWGAGESNEQFF
d_gene: -; v_gene: TRBV6-1; j_gene: TRBJ2-7; abundance: many; CDR3nt: TGTGCCAGCAGGGCGCCGATTTTGGACGAGCAGTACTTC; CDR3aa: CASRAPILDEQYF
d_gene: -; v_gene: TRBV9; j_gene: TRBJ1-4; abundance: -; CDR3nt: TGTGCCAGCAGCGTAGAGGGCAACACTAATGAAAAACTGTTTTTT; CDR3aa: CASSVEGNTNEKLFF
d_gene: TRBD1; v_gene: TRBV12-5; j_gene: TRBJ2-7; abundance: many; CDR3nt: TGTGCTAGTGGTTTAATAGGACAGGGAGCACCCTACGAGCAGTACTTC; CDR3aa: CASGLIGQGAPYEQYF
d_gene: TRBD1; v_gene: TRBV19; j_gene: TRBJ2-3; abundance: few; CDR3nt: TGTGCCAGTAGCGGGACAGGGGGCACAGATACGCAGTATTTT; CDR3aa: CASSGTGGTDTQYF
d_gene: -; v_gene: TRBV2; j_gene: TRBJ1-5; abundance: many; CDR3nt: TGTGCCAGCACCAAGGAACAGGGACTGCCCCAGCATTTT; CDR3aa: CASTKEQGLPQHF
d_gene: -; v_gene: TRBV7-9; j_gene: TRBJ2-5; abundance: many; CDR3nt: TGTGCCAGCAGCTCAGAGAACCAAGAGACCCAGTACTTC; CDR3aa: CASSSENQETQYF
d_gene: -; v_gene: TRBV5-8; j_gene: TRBJ1-3; abundance: -; CDR3nt: TGTGCCAGCAGCCGTGGGACGTTAGGAAACACCATATATTTT; CDR3aa: CASSRGTLGNTIYF
d_gene: TRBD2; v_gene: TRBV13; j_gene: TRBJ2-7; abundance: few; CDR3nt: TGTGCCAGCAGCGCTCTAGCGGGGGGGACCTACGAGCAGTACTTC; CDR3aa: CASSALAGGTYEQYF
d_gene: -; v_gene: TRBV12-5; j_gene: TRBJ2-5; abundance: -; CDR3nt: TGTGCTAGTGGTTTGGCTGCGGAGACCCAGTACTTC; CDR3aa: CASGLAAETQYF
d_gene: TRBD1; v_gene: TRBV7-9; j_gene: TRBJ1-1; abundance: -; CDR3nt: TGTGCCCGCAGCCGGACAGGGGACACTGAAGCTTTCTTT; CDR3aa: CARSRTGDTEAFF
d_gene: -; v_gene: TRBV3-1; j_gene: TRBJ2-7; abundance: -; CDR3nt: TGTGCCAGCAGCCAAGTAGAGGGGAAGTACGAGCAGTACTTC; CDR3aa: CASSQVEGKYEQYF
d_gene: -; v_gene: TRBV7-9; j_gene: TRBJ2-7; abundance: many; CDR3nt: TGTGCCAGCAGCTTAGCGGGCTCTGGAATCTACGAGCAGTACTTC; CDR3aa: CASSLAGSGIYEQYF
d_gene: -; v_gene: TRBV7-9; j_gene: TRBJ2-3; abundance: once; CDR3nt: TGTGCCAGCAGCTTATGGCAGCTCAACACAGATACGCAGTATTTT; CDR3aa: CASSLWQLNTDTQYF
d_gene: -; v_gene: TRBV7-2; j_gene: TRBJ2-2; abundance: -; CDR3nt: TGTGCCAGCAGCTTAGGACAGGGAGGCGGGGAGCTGTTTTTT; CDR3aa: CASSLGQGGGELFF
d_gene: TRBD2; v_gene: TRBV6-5; j_gene: TRBJ2-5; abundance: many; CDR3nt: TGTGCCAGCAGTTACTCTTGGGAGGGGACCCAGTACTTC; CDR3aa: CASSYSWEGTQYF
d_gene: -; v_gene: TRBV30; j_gene: TRBJ1-1; abundance: many; CDR3nt: TGTGCCTGGAGCGACAACCAGGGGAACACTGAAGCTTTCTTT; CDR3aa: CAWSDNQGNTEAFF